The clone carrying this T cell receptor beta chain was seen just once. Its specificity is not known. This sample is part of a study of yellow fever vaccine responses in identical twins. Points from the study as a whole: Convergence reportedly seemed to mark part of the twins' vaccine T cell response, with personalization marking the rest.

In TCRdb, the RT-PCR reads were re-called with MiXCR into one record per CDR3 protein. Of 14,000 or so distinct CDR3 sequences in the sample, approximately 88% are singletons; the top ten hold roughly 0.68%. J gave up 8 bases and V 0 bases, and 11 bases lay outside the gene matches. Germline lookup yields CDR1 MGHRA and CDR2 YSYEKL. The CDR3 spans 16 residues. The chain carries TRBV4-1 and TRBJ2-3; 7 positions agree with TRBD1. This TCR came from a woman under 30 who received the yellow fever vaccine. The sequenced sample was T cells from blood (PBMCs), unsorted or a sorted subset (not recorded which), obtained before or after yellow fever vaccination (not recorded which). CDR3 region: CASSQEGRGGTSTQYF. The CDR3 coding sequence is TGCGCCAGCAGCCAAGAGGGTCGAGGGGGCACCTCTACGCAGTATTTT.